This TCR beta chain comes out of a study of human T cells and chemical hapten exposure. At the level of the study: Sensitization employed 2% DPC on 2 cm by 2 cm of upper inner arm skin. Patches that contained 0.01% DPC were applied to the upper back and read at 6 days. Points from the study as a whole: Donor immune responses may differ from healthy people's, since all donors had alopecia. With regard to DPC sensitization, TCRs above 1 in 1000 frequency did not change.

V shed 1 base, J shed 3 bases, and the junction held 12 bases outside the gene matches. The length of the CDR3 is 17 residues. Germline CDR1 and CDR2: MGHRA and YSYEKL. Noted time point: pre-sensitization, week 0. Sample treatment: therapeutic diphenylcyclopropenone sensitization with weekly scalp DPC. TCRdb re-derived calls from the RACE reads in MiXCR, one entry per CDR3 protein. The data show fewer than 70,000 distinct CDR3 sequences, approximately 11% seen once. At least ten counts were recorded for this clonotype. Its target is not known. The chain carries TRBV4-1 and TRBJ2-7, with 7 bases lining up with TRBD2. The sequences come from whole blood, collected in connection with sensitization to the hapten diphenylcyclopropenone (DPC). The sequence was obtained from a woman in her forties or fifties with alopecia areata. Some clones in this sample may be carry-over from other donors' samples. The CDR3 DNA reads TGCGCCAGCAGCCAAGGTATATCGCGGGACTACTACTACGAGCAGTACTTC. The encoded protein is CASSQGISRDYYYEQYF.